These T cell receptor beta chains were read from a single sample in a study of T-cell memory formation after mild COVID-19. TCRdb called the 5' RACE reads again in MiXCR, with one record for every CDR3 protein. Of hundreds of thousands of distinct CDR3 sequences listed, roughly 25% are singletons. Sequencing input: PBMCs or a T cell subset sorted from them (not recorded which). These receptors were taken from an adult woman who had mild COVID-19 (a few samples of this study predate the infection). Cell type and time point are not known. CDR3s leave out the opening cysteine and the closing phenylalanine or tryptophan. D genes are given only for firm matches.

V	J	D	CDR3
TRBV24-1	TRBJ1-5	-	ATSDTTGVGPQH
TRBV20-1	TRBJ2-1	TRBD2	SARDLAGGAYNEQF
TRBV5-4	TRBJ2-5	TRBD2	ASSGRDGTKRTQY
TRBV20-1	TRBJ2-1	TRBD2	SAAPSGRAFGYNEQF
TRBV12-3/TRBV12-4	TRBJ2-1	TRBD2	ASSFDAGGPFEQF
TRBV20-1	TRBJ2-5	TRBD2	SATSRGGQETQY
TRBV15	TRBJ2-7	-	ATSRDTSSYEQY
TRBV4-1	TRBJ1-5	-	ASSPKTWGGSNQPQH
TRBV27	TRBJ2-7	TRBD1	ASSGTGVNPYEQY
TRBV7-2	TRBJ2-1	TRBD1	ASIIDRGSYNEQF
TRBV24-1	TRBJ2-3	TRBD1	ATSEQGQTDTQY
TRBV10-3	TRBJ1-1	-	AISLTGENTEAF
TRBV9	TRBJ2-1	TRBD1	ASSVTARTGHGNEQF
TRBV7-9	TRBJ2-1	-	ASSFRAGTGYNEQF
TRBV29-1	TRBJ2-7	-	SVKDGAHEQY
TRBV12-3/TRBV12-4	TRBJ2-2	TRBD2	ASRIKRTGGPAGELF
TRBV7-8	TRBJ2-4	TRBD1	ASSSYRGENIQY
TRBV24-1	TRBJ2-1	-	ATSEPDRNEQF
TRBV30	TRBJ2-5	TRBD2	AWSWREIETQY
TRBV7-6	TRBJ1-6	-	ASSRTGLSYNSPLH
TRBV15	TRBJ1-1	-	ATSVGRTEAF
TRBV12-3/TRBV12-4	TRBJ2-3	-	ASSLDWGRADTQY
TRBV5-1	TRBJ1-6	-	ASSLSPGTGASLH
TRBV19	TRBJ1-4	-	ARPTDGTNEKLF
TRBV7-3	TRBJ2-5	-	ASSLARGAQTQY
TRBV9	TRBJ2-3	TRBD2	ASSTSGLAGASTQY
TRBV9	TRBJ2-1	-	ASSVEGYGENEQF
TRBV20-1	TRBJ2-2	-	SARELSQTGTGELF
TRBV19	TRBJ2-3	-	ASTRGTSTDTQY
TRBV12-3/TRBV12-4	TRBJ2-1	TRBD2	ASRTSGGGNEQF
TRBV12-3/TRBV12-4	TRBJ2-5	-	ASRIHVQETQY
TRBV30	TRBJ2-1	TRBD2	AWSVVRGRRLSYNEQF
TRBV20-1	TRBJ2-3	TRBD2	SASRRGGEDTQY
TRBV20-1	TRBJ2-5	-	SARVQAGQETQY
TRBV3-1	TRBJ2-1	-	ASRTRGGDNEQF
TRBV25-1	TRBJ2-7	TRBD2	ATAQRGSHEQY
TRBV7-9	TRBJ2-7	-	ASSFYGAGDSYEQY
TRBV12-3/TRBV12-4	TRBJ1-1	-	ASSLTSQGITEAF
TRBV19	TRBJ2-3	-	ASSIAQGTDTQY
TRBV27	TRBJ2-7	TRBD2	ASSQSASGSYEQY
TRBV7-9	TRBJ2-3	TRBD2	ASSPISGGITDTQY
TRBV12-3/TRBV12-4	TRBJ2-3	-	ASRFGLQGNTDTQY
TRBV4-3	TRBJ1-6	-	ASSQERDRGSPLH
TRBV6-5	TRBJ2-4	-	ASHDVGNIQY
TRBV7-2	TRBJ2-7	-	ASSSMGSEQY
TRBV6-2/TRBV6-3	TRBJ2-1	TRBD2	ASSPYLAGGINEQF
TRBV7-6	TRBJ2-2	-	ASRTTGDTGELF
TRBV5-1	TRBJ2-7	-	ASSLFPYEQY
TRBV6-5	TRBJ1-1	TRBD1	ATTGGLGTEAF
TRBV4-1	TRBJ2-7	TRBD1	ASSRGQGPSYEQY
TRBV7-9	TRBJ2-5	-	ASSARTEETQY
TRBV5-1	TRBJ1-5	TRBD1	ASSLWAGGNQPQH
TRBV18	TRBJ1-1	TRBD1	ASSPRDRAGGEAF
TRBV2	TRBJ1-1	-	ASRGGTPGIDTEAF